The rows below give T cell receptor beta chains drawn from one sample of a study of PD-L1 blockade in urothelial cancer. Method: immunoSEQ multiplex PCR; TCRdb's copy keeps in-frame clones and lacks some. The sample carries around 50,000 clones, approximately 90% recorded once. Sequenced here: PBMCs, sampled around atezolizumab (anti-PD-L1) treatment. Receptors were obtained from a man in his 60s with urothelial cancer. The CDR3 runs from the conserved cysteine through the conserved F or W. Fields, in order: J gene, V gene, clone size, D gene, CDR3 protein, CDR3 DNA. A D gene is named only where the DNA matches it firmly. The size field is filled for only some rows; it gives once, few, many or a size class.

J: TRBJ2-6; V: TRBV11-2; size: .; D: .; CDR3: CASSLPGANVLTF; DNA: TGTGCCAGCAGCCTCCCCGGGGCCAACGTCCTGACTTTC
J: TRBJ1-1; V: TRBV28; size: .; D: .; CDR3: CASSLPAGGRMAFF; DNA: TGTGCCAGCAGTTTACCAGCGGGGGGCCGAATGGCTTTCTTT
J: TRBJ2-1; V: TRBV27; size: .; D: TRBD2; CDR3: CASRYLGRAGLASNEQFF; DNA: TGTGCCAGCAGGTATTTGGGCAGGGCGGGACTAGCGTCCAATGAGCAGTTCTTC
J: TRBJ2-2; V: TRBV5-6; size: .; D: .; CDR3: CASSLLWQTGELFF; DNA: TGTGCCAGCAGCTTGTTGTGGCAAACCGGGGAGCTGTTTTTT
J: TRBJ1-1; V: TRBV30; size: .; D: .; CDR3: CAWSVPGAANTEAFF; DNA: TGTGCCTGGAGTGTCCCAGGGGCGGCGAACACTGAAGCTTTCTTT
J: TRBJ2-1; V: TRBV9; size: few; D: TRBD1; CDR3: CASSRRDRADEQFF; DNA: TGTGCCAGCAGCAGACGGGACAGGGCTGATGAGCAGTTCTTC
J: TRBJ2-2; V: TRBV19; size: .; D: .; CDR3: CASFQYTGELFF; DNA: TGTGCCAGTTTTCAATACACCGGGGAGCTGTTTTTT
J: TRBJ2-2; V: TRBV6-5; size: .; D: TRBD2; CDR3: CASSYSTSGSYGELFF; DNA: TGTGCCAGCAGTTACTCGACTAGCGGGAGTTACGGGGAGCTGTTTTTT
J: TRBJ2-1; V: TRBV18; size: .; D: TRBD1; CDR3: CASSAQTVGTGVSYNEQFF; DNA: TGTGCCAGCTCAGCACAAACCGTCGGGACAGGAGTCTCCTACAATGAGCAGTTCTTC
J: TRBJ2-7; V: TRBV5-1; size: once; D: TRBD1; CDR3: CASSVTGAGYEQYF; DNA: TGCGCCAGCAGCGTGACAGGGGCTGGCTACGAGCAGTACTTC
J: TRBJ1-5; V: TRBV28; size: .; D: TRBD1; CDR3: CASSSPDRVRQPQHF; DNA: TGTGCCAGCAGCTCCCCAGACAGGGTTAGACAGCCCCAGCATTTT
J: TRBJ2-7; V: TRBV4-3; size: once; D: .; CDR3: CASSQDPTGDLYEQYF; DNA: TGCGCCAGCAGCCAAGATCCTACGGGAGACCTCTACGAGCAGTACTTC
J: TRBJ2-1; V: TRBV5-1; size: .; D: .; CDR3: CASSPLTTGGDEQFF; DNA: TGCGCCAGCAGCCCACTCACGACAGGCGGCGATGAGCAGTTCTTC
J: TRBJ1-6; V: TRBV7-9; size: once; D: .; CDR3: CASSREDSYNSPLHF; DNA: TGTGCCAGCAGCCGGGAGGACAGCTATAATTCACCCCTCCACTTT
J: TRBJ2-1; V: TRBV7-6; size: .; D: TRBD2; CDR3: CASSLEAAGVYNEQFF; DNA: TGTGCCAGCAGCTTAGAAGCGGCGGGAGTCTACAATGAGCAGTTCTTC
J: TRBJ2-1; V: TRBV4-1; size: .; D: TRBD2; CDR3: CASSQPGLAGVNEQFF; DNA: TGCGCCAGCAGCCAACCGGGACTAGCGGGAGTCAATGAGCAGTTCTTC